This T cell receptor beta chain was profiled in a study of cytomegalovirus exposure and HLA in healthy donors. The PCR used 60 Vbeta and 13 Jbeta primers. Data came from immunoSEQ multiplex PCR; TCRdb stores just in-frame clones and leaves some out. The sample lists roughly 190,000 clones, more than 70% occurring once. The CDR3 length is 14 residues. Deletions cut 3 bases from V and 2 bases from J, with 12 bases between. Looked up from germline, CDR1 is SGDLS and CDR2 is YYNGEE. The TCR sequence derives from a man younger than 45 in good health and CMV-seropositive. This chain connects TRBV9 to TRBJ2-7, with TRBD2 as a possible D gene (5 bases). The sequencing sample was made of PBMCs. DNA for the CDR3: TGTGCCAGCAGCGGCGGGCCGGGCCCCTACGAGCAGTACTTC. Translating it yields CASSGGPGPYEQYF.